This TCR beta chain was identified in a study of blood T cell repertoires in COVID-19. The V segment lost 5 bases and the J segment 2 bases; nucleotides outside the gene matches: 4. This CDR3 is 15 amino acids long. In germline, CDR1 is SGHTA, CDR2 FQGNSA. TCRdb's table, derived via immunoSEQ multiplex PCR, lists solely in-frame clones and lacks some. The sample lists 350,000 to 400,000 clones; roughly 90% were seen once. The receptor's source is a woman in her 30s who had recovered from COVID-19. The chain combines TRBV7-2 with TRBJ1-2; the match to TRBD1 covers 11 bases. The sample taken for sequencing was PBMCs or T cells enriched from blood (not recorded which). The CDR3 bases are TGTGCCAGCAGCCCCGGGACAGGGGGGAACTATGGCTACACCTTC. Amino acids: CASSPGTGGNYGYTF. Looking up the rest from reference TRBV7-2 and TRBJ1-2 gives the full variable domain: GAGVSQSPSNKVTEKGKDVELRCDPISGHTALYWYRQSLGQGLEFLIYFQGNSAPDKSGLPSDRFSAERTGGSVSTLTIQRTQQEDSAVYLCASSPGTGGNYGYTFGSGTRLTVV.